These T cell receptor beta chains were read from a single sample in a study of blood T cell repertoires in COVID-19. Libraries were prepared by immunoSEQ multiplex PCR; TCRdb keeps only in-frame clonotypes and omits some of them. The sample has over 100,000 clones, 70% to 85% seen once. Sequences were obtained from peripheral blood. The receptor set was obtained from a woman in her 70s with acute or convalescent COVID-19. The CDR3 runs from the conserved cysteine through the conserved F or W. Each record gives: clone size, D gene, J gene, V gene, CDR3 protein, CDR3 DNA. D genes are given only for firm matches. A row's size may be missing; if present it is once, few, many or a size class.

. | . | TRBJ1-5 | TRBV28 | CASIPQGSSNQPQHF | TGTGCCAGCATCCCCCAGGGATCTAGCAATCAGCCCCAGCATTTT
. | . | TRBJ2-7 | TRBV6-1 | CASSESYLGAYEQYF | TGTGCCAGCAGTGAAAGTTATTTAGGGGCCTACGAGCAGTACTTC
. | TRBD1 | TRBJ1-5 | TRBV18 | CASSPTSRGMVPQHF | TGTGCCAGCTCACCCACTTCCAGGGGGATGGTGCCCCAGCATTTT
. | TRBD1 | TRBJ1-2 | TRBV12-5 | CASGLARQGLSYGYTF | TGTGCTAGTGGTTTGGCACGACAGGGGTTGTCCTATGGCTACACCTTC
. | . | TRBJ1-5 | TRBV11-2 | CASSLGRSNQPQHF | TGTGCCAGCAGCTTAGGGAGGAGCAATCAGCCCCAGCATTTT
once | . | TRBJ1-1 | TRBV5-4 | CASSQDSNTEAFF | TGTGCCAGCAGCCAGGACTCGAACACTGAAGCTTTCTTT
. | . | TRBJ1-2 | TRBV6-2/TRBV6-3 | CASSYTRQNGYTF | TGTGCCAGCAGTTACACCAGACAGAATGGCTACACCTTC
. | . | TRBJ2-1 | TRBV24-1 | CATSDSSSNEQFF | TGTGCCACCAGTGACTCGTCCAGCAATGAGCAGTTCTTC
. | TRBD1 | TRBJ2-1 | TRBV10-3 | CAITRTGERDEQFF | TGTGCCATCACTCGGACAGGGGAGAGGGATGAGCAGTTCTTC
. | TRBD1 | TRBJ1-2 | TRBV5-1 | CASSRGQGLNYGYTF | TGCGCCAGCAGCCGCGGACAGGGGTTGAATTATGGCTACACCTTC
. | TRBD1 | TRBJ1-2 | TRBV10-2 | CATVQGASGYGYTF | TGCGCCACAGTACAGGGGGCGAGTGGGTATGGCTACACCTTC
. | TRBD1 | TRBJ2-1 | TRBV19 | CASSKRQGGNEQFF | TGTGCCAGTAGTAAGAGACAGGGTGGCAATGAGCAGTTCTTC
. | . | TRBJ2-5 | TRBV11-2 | CASSSSGTQYF | TGTGCCAGCAGCTCATCAGGGACCCAGTACTTC
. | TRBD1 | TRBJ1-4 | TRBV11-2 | CASSLTTGGREKLFF | TGTGCCAGCAGCTTAACGACAGGGGGGAGGGAAAAACTGTTTTTT
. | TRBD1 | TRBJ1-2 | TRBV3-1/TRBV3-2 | CASSQFRRGYNYGYTF | TGTGCCAGCAGCCAATTCCGCAGGGGGTATAACTATGGCTACACCTTC
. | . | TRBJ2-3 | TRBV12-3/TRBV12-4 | CASSLWHTDTQYF | TGTGCCAGCAGTTTATGGCATACAGATACGCAGTATTTT
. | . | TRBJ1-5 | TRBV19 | CASSEFTGSNQPQHF | TGTGCCAGTAGTGAGTTTACAGGGAGTAATCAGCCCCAGCATTTT
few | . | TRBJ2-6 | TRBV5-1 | CASAQGDSGANVLTF | TGCGCCAGCGCCCAAGGGGACTCTGGGGCCAACGTCCTGACTTTC
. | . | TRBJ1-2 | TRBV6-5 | CASKIDSLYGYTF | TGTGCCAGCAAAATAGACAGCCTATATGGCTACACCTTC
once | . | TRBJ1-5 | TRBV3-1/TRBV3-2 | CASSQGPGSGQPQHF | TGTGCCAGCAGCCAAGGCCCCGGTTCGGGTCAGCCCCAGCATTTT